Presented here are 8 T cell receptor beta chains from one specimen sequenced in a study of cytomegalovirus exposure and HLA in healthy donors. The study ran its PCR with 60 Vbeta and 13 Jbeta primers. Clones were read by immunoSEQ multiplex PCR, and TCRdb kept only the in-frame ones, dropping some. Here the sample spans about 35,000 clones, 80% being singletons. Sequencing used PBMCs. The source of these receptors is a male donor in good health and CMV-seronegative.

J is TRBJ1-2 and V is TRBV30; TRBD1 matches at 8 bases. Looked up from germline, CDR1 is GTSNPN and CDR2 is SVGIG (reference sequence). This CDR3 is built from 16 residues. Losses at the gene ends were 0 bases for V and 0 bases for J; bases not matched to a gene: 6. The CDR3 bases are TGTGCCTGGAGTGTACCTGGACAGGGACCTAACTATGGCTACACCTTC. Amino acids: CAWSVPGQGPNYGYTF.

The chain uses TRBV5-1 and TRBJ2-6; D uncertain. Germline CDR1 is SGHRS and CDR2 is YFSETQ. The CDR3 length is 14 residues. V gave up 7 bases and J gave up 0 bases, with 8 bases separating them. CDR3 DNA: TGCGCCAGCTGCCCGGGCTCTGGGGCCAACGTCCTGACTTTC. Translation: CASCPGSGANVLTF.

The CDR3 is CASSLGVGGGAIEAFF. The CDR3 nucleotides are TGTGCCAGCAGCTTGGGGGTCGGAGGGGGCGCAATTGAAGCTTTCTTT. The gene calls are TRBV5-6 and TRBJ1-1; 7 bases map to TRBD1. Germline V CDR1 and CDR2: SGHDT, YYEEEE. This CDR3 has 16 residues. Losses at the gene ends were 0 bases for V and 7 bases for J; bases not matched to a gene: 12.

V usage is TRBV11-2 and J usage is TRBJ2-5, with D possibly being TRBD1 (5 bases). Trimming removed 6 bases at V and 2 bases at J, with 7 bases between. The CDR3 runs 12 residues. Germline V gives CDR1 SGHAT, CDR2 FQNNGV. The CDR3 reads CASRQEQETQYF. In DNA form, the CDR3 reads TGTGCCAGCAGACAGGAACAAGAGACCCAGTACTTC.

V is TRBV7-8 and J is TRBJ2-1; 8 bases agree with TRBD1. The V gene's germline CDR1 is SGHVS and CDR2 FQNEAQ. The CDR3 contains 14 residues. V lost 7 bases to trimming and J lost 8 bases; unmatched junction nucleotides: 10. The CDR3 DNA reads TGTGCCAGCACCCCGGACAGGGCAAGTGATGAGCAGTTCTTC. This sequence encodes CASTPDRASDEQFF.

The rearrangement uses TRBV30 and TRBJ1-1; 9 bases fit TRBD1. CDR1 and CDR2 (germline): GTSNPN, SVGIG (reference sequence). The V and J ends lost 8 bases and 3 bases, in that order; junction bases with no gene match: 10. This CDR3 region has 14 residues. CDR3 sequence reads: CAGRIDRGDTEAFF. The CDR3 region has the DNA TGTGCCGGACGGATTGACAGGGGGGACACTGAAGCTTTCTTT.

The CDR3 spells CASSDPPGFQQYF. DNA of the CDR3: TGTGCCAGCAGTGATCCTCCAGGGTTTCAGCAGTACTTC. The chain links TRBV6-1 to TRBJ2-7; D is possibly TRBD1 (5 bases). This CDR3 comprises 13 residues. V was clipped by 3 bases and J by 8 bases, with 14 bases between them. CDR1 and CDR2 from the germline V gene are MNHNS and SASEGT.

This chain connects TRBV6-6 to TRBJ1-6; 10 bases map to TRBD1. The J segment lost 7 bases and the V segment lost 6 bases, leaving 6 bases of the junction unmatched. CDR3 length equals 15 residues. The V gene's germline CDR1 is MNHNY and CDR2 SVGAGI (reference sequence). The CDR3 spells CASSQTGGGNSPLHF. DNA for the CDR3: TGTGCCAGCAGCCAGACAGGGGGCGGGAATTCACCCCTCCACTTT.